The 6 T cell receptor beta chains below were found in one sample sequenced in a study of blood T cell repertoires in COVID-19. Profiled with immunoSEQ multiplex PCR; TCRdb holds only in-frame clones, not every one. The sample carries 200,000 to 300,000 clones, 70% to 90% recorded once. The sequenced sample was peripheral blood. The receptors stem from a woman aged 55-70 years with active or convalescent COVID-19.

This clone has just one count. This sequence joins TRBV11-2 and TRBJ2-1; D perhaps matches TRBD2 (6 bases). The CDR3 runs 15 residues. CDR1 is SGHAT, CDR2 FQNNGV, per germline. V was pared by 0 bases and J by 7 bases, with 13 bases between. CDR3 DNA sequence: TGTGCCAGCAGCTTAGATCGACTAGGGAGGAATGAGCAGTTCTTC. Encoded protein: CASSLDRLGRNEQFF. Full variable domain (missing parts from reference TRBV11-2 and TRBJ2-1): EAGVAQSPRYKIIEKRQSVAFWCNPISGHATLYWYQQILGQGPKLLIQFQNNGVVDDSQLPKDRFSAERLKGVDSTLKIQPAKLEDSAVYLCASSLDRLGRNEQFFGPGTRLTVL.

The V and J genes are TRBV30 and TRBJ2-7; TRBD2 matches 8 bases. The V gene's germline CDR1 is GTSNPN and CDR2 SVGIG (reference sequence). The CDR3 length is 13 residues. The V segment lost 0 bases and the J segment 6 bases; nucleotides outside the gene matches: 4. Here the CDR3 DNA reads TGTGCCTGGAGTGTTGGGCTAGCGGGCGAGCAGTACTTC. This sequence encodes CAWSVGLAGEQYF. Full variable domain (missing parts from reference TRBV30 and TRBJ2-7): SQTIHQWPATLVQPVGSPLSLECTVEGTSNPNLYWYRQAAGRGLQLLFYSVGIGQISSEVPQNLSASRPQDRQFILSSKKLLLSDSGFYLCAWSVGLAGEQYFGPGTRLTVT.

Only one count was recorded for this clone. This chain's CDR3 is CASSPGQGVGGEAFF. CDR3 DNA: TGTGCCAGCTCACCAGGACAGGGCGTAGGAGGTGAAGCTTTCTTT. This chain uses TRBV18 with TRBJ1-1, with 8 bases fitting TRBD1. CDR3 length equals 15 residues. Germline V gene sequence: CDR1 KGHSH, CDR2 LQKENI. With V trimmed by 2 bases and J by 7 bases, 9 bases remained unmatched. The variable domain in full, completed from reference TRBV18 and TRBJ1-1, reads NAGVMQNPRHLVRRRGQEARLRCSPMKGHSHVYWYRQLPEEGLKFMVYLQKENIIDESGMPKERFSAEFPKEGPSILRIQQVVRGDSAAYFCASSPGQGVGGEAFFGQGTRLTVV.

V usage is TRBV5-1 and J usage is TRBJ1-4; maybe TRBD1 (5 bases). The CDR3 runs 15 residues. Germline V gives CDR1 SGHRS, CDR2 YFSETQ. V shed 0 bases and J shed 0 bases, with 6 bases lying between them. CDR3 sequence: CASSLGQTTNEKLFF. The DNA for the CDR3 is TGCGCCAGCAGCTTGGGACAGACAACTAATGAAAAACTGTTTTTT.

The rearrangement uses TRBV5-1 and TRBJ1-1; unclear D gene. The germline V and J ends were trimmed by 3 bases and 4 bases, with 28 bases remaining between them. Germline loops: CDR1 SGHRS, CDR2 YFSETQ. CDR3 length: 19 amino acids. The CDR3 sequence: CASSWRNGWYGERGTEAFF. In DNA form, the CDR3 reads TGCGCCAGCAGCTGGAGGAATGGGTGGTACGGGGAGCGAGGCACTGAAGCTTTCTTT.

The chain combines TRBV6-6 with TRBJ2-6; weak D call: TRBD1 (5 bases). Looked up from germline, CDR1 is MNHNY and CDR2 is SVGAGI (reference sequence). Trimming pared 2 bases from V and 4 bases from J, leaving 12 bases between. This CDR3 contains 16 residues. In DNA, the CDR3 is TGTGCCAGCAGTTACGAAGGGGCACCCGGGGCCAACGTCCTGACTTTC. Protein: CASSYEGAPGANVLTF.